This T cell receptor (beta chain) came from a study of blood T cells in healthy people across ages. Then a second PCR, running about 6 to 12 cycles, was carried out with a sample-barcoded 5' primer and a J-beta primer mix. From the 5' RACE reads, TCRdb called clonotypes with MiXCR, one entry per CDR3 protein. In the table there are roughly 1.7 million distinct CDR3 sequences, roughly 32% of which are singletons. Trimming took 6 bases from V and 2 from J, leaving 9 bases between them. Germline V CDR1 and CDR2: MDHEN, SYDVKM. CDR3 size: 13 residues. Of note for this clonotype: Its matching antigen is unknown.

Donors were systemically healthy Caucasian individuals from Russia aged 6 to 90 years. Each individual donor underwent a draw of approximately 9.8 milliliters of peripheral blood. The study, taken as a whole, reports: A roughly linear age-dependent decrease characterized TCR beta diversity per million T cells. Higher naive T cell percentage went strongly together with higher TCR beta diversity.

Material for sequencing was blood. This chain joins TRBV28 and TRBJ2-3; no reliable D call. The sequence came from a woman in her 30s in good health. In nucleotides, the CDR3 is TGTGCCAGCAGCTCCCTTACCACAGATACGCAGTATTTT. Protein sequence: CASSSLTTDTQYF.